This T cell receptor (beta chain) stems from a study of T-cell reconstitution after alpha-beta-depleted transplantation in children. Findings and limits, study-wide: T-cell numbers and diversity, one year after transplant, stemmed largely from T cells that were newly produced. At day 60, the high TCRbeta diversity found in some patients originated from recipient T cells and thymic progenitors that had survived. Several hundred expanded graft clones reportedly were the source of alpha-beta T cells about two months after transplant.

Germline CDR1 and CDR2: MNHEY and SMNVEV (reference sequence). The CDR3 sequence is 16 residues long. The junction had 12 bases not matched to a gene; V was cut back by 5 bases and J by 5 bases. The TCRbeta library incorporated unique molecular identifiers. Each CDR3 protein gets one entry after TCRdb re-called the PCR reads with MiXCR. This sample has approximately 82,000 distinct CDR3 sequences, with 15% to 19% found just once. This clonotype was observed a few times. Antigen unknown. The clonotype comes from a male patient aged 2 to 9 who had a stem cell transplant for acute lymphoblastic leukemia, so the T cells may come from the graft donor. The chain employs TRBV27 and TRBJ2-3; 8 bases map to TRBD1. This sample comprised PBMCs, mostly from graft donor cells, obtained 180 days after TCRalphabeta/CD19-depleted stem cell transplant. The CDR3 DNA reads as TGTGCCAGCAGTATCATCCTTGGACAGGGCCAAGATACGCAGTATTTT. It translates to CASSIILGQGQDTQYF.